The clone carrying this TCR beta chain was seen a few times. What it recognizes is unknown. Preparation of the TCRbeta library used unique molecular identifiers. Each CDR3 protein is one row after TCRdb ran MiXCR on the PCR reads. Seen here are hundreds of thousands of distinct CDR3 sequences, roughly 13% observed once, and the top ten hold around 0.8%. CDR1 is SEHNR and CDR2 is FQNEAQ in the germline V gene (reference sequence). The V and J ends lost 5 bases and 9 bases, in that order; junction bases with no gene match: 13. This CDR3 region has 16 residues. The sample belongs to a study of T-cell reconstitution after alpha-beta-depleted transplantation in children. The study, taken as a whole, reports: Surviving thymic progenitors and recipient T cells were the source of high TCRbeta diversity at day 60 in some patients.

The sequence came from a girl aged 2 to 10 with congenital amegakaryocytic thrombocytopenia, due to receive a stem cell transplant. The genes are TRBV7-9 and TRBJ2-1, with 10 bases fitting TRBD2. The material was PBMCs, obtained before TCRalphabeta/CD19-depleted stem cell transplant. CDR3 sequence (DNA): TGTGCCAGCAGCGCCCTGTGGCTAGCGGGAGTTTCTGAGCAGTTCTTC. It specifies CASSALWLAGVSEQFF.